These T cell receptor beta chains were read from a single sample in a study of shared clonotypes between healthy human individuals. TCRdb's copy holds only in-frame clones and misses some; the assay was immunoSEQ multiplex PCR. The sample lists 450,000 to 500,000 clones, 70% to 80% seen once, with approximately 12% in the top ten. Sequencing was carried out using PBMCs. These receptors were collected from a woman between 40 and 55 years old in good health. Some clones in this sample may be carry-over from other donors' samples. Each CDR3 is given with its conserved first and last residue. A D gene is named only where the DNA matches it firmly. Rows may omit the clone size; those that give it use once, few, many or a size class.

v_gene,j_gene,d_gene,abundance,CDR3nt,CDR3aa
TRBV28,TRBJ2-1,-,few,TGTGCCAGCAGTTTAGTCAGCTACAATGAGCAGTTCTTC,CASSLVSYNEQFF
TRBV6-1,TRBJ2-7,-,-,TGTGCCAGCAGTGCTTCCTACGAGCAGTACTTC,CASSASYEQYF
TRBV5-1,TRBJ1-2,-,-,TGCGCCAGCAGCTCGGGCGGAAACTATGGCTACACCTTC,CASSSGGNYGYTF
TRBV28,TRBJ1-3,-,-,TGTGCCAGCAGTTTCGGGGTCTCAGGAGGAAACACCATATATTTT,CASSFGVSGGNTIYF
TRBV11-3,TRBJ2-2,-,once,TGTGCCAGCTGCCCTAGCGTTAACACCGGGGAGCTGTTTTTT,CASCPSVNTGELFF
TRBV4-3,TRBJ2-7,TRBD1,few,TGCGCCAGCAGCCTCACGGGACAGGACATGCAGTACTTC,CASSLTGQDMQYF
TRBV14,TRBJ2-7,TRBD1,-,TGTGCCAGCAGCCGGACAGGGCACTCCTACGAGCAGTACTTC,CASSRTGHSYEQYF
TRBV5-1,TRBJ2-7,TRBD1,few,TGCGCCAGCCGCCGCGGGACAGGGGGGGACGAGCAGTACTTC,CASRRGTGGDEQYF
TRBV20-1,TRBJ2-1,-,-,TGCAGTGCTGGACGAAACAATGAGCAGTTCTTC,CSAGRNNEQFF
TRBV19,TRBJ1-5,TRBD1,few,TGTGCCAGTAGTTCCTTGACAGGGGAGTACCAGCCCCAGCATTTT,CASSSLTGEYQPQHF
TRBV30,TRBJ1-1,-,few,TGTGCCTGGGGTGGCGGTCGGACTGAAGCTTTCTTT,CAWGGGRTEAFF
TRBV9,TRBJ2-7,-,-,TGTGCCAGCAGCGTCACTCACCAAGCCGCAAGCTCCTACGAGCAGTACTTC,CASSVTHQAASSYEQYF
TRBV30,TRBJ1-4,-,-,TGTGCCTGGGGAGGACCCGCAACTAATGAAAAACTGTTTTTT,CAWGGPATNEKLFF
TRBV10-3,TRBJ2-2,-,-,TGTGCCATCAGTGAGGGGGCGCGCACCGGGGAGCTGTCTTTT,CAISEGARTGELSF
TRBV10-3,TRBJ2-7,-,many,TGTGCCATCAGTGAGTCAAGCGCTCCCGGAGTCAAGCAGTACTTC,CAISESSAPGVKQYF
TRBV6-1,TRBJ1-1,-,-,TGTGCCACCAATAAGAACTGGGAGAACACTGAAGCTTTCTTT,CATNKNWENTEAFF
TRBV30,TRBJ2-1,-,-,TGTGCCTGGACTGCGAAATCCTACAATGAGCAGTTCTTC,CAWTAKSYNEQFF
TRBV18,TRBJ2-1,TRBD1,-,TGTGCCAGCTCACCGGGACAGGGAAGATACAATGAGCAGTTCTTC,CASSPGQGRYNEQFF
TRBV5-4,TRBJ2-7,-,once,TGTGCCAGCAGCTGGGACCAAACCTACGAGCAGTACTTC,CASSWDQTYEQYF
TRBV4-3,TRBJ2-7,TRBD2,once,TGCGCCAGCAGCCAAGATAGTCCTCCAAGCGGGAGATCTTACGAGCAGTACTTC,CASSQDSPPSGRSYEQYF
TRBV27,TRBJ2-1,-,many,TGTGCCAGCAGTTTTCTAACTAGTGGGTTGTTCTTC,CASSFLTSGLFF
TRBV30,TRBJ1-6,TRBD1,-,TGTGCCTGGAGTGTAAACAGGGGCAATTCACCCCTCCACTTT,CAWSVNRGNSPLHF
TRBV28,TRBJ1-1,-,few,TGTGCCAGCAGTCCGGCGGGGGTGAGGATCACTGAAGCTTTCTTT,CASSPAGVRITEAFF
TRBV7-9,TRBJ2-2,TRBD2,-,TGTGCCAGCAGCTTAACTTTTAGCGGGACGACTACCGGGGAGCTGTTTTTT,CASSLTFSGTTTGELFF
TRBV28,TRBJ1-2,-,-,TGTGCCAGTACTATTGGGCTCAACTATGGCTACACCTTC,CASTIGLNYGYTF
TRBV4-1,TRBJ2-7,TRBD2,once,TGCGCCAGCAGCCAAGAAAGACTAGCGGGAGTCTACGAGCAGTACTTC,CASSQERLAGVYEQYF